A single sample is the source of the 10 T cell receptor beta chains below, sequenced in a study of monozygotic twins with inflammatory bowel disease. TCRdb re-called the 5' RACE reads and shows each CDR3 protein once, DNA omitted. The sample table includes around 230,000 distinct CDR3 sequences. The source material was blood. All receptors come from a human donor with ulcerative colitis or Crohn's disease, or a healthy co-twin of an affected twin (not recorded which).

This chain joins TRBV12-3 or TRBV12-4 and TRBJ1-5. This CDR3 has 15 residues. The chain's CDR3 is CASSWSHNSNQPQHF.

The gene calls are TRBV6-2 or TRBV6-3 and TRBJ2-3. The CDR3 spans 13 residues. Germline V gene lookup returns CDR1 MNHEY and CDR2 SVGEGT. This CDR3 is CASSWTSPDTQYF.

The chain uses TRBV11-2 and TRBJ2-7; lacking DNA, the TRBD2 call made by TCRdb goes unchecked. The germline V gene has CDR1 SGHAT and CDR2 FQNNGV. CDR3 length: 15 amino acids. The CDR3 spells CASSLVTGTSVEQYF.

CDR3 region: CASSLDVLTFPSGVPYNEQFF. This chain links TRBV11-1 with TRBJ2-1; TCRdb gives TRBD2 as the D gene, but with no DNA this cannot be confirmed. From germline, CDR1 is SGHAT and CDR2 FQDESV (reference sequence). The CDR3 spans 21 residues. Looking up the rest from reference TRBV11-1 and TRBJ2-1 gives the full variable domain: EAEVAQSPRYKITEKSQAVAFWCDPISGHATLYWYRQILGQGPELLVQFQDESVVDDSQLPKDRFSAERLKGVDSTLKIQPAELGDSAMYLCASSLDVLTFPSGVPYNEQFFGPGTRLTVL.

The V call is TRBV5-1, the J call TRBJ2-5; with no DNA, the TCRdb D assignment of TRBD1 cannot be verified. This CDR3 is 16 amino acids long. Germline loops: CDR1 SGHRS, CDR2 YFSETQ. This CDR3 reads CASSFHRQGKGETQYF. The full variable domain, with the rest looked up from reference TRBV5-1 and TRBJ2-5, is KAGVTQTPRYLIKTRGQQVTLSCSPISGHRSVSWYQQTPGQGLQFLFEYFSETQRNKGNFPGRFSGRQFSNSRSEMNVSTLELGDSALYLCASSFHRQGKGETQYFGPGTRLLVL.

The J gene is TRBJ2-5, the V gene TRBV9; TCRdb reports TRBD2, a call that lacks DNA to check it against. Germline assignment: CDR1 SGDLS and CDR2 YYNGEE. CDR3 length: 16 residues. The CDR3 protein is CASSVGFSGIQETQYF.

The gene calls are TRBV10-3 and TRBJ1-3; the TCRdb call, TRBD1, lacks DNA for checking. This CDR3 contains 19 residues. CDR1 and CDR2 (germline): ENHRY, SYGVKD. The CDR3: CAISNKRDGLTNSGNTIYF.

The V call is TRBV7-2, the J call TRBJ2-1; TCRdb names TRBD1, which stays unverified in the absence of DNA. Germline CDR1 and CDR2: SGHTA and FQGNSA. The CDR3 is made up of 15 amino acids. CDR3 loop: CASSRTWTGYNEQFF.

The J gene is TRBJ2-1, the V gene TRBV7-3; TCRdb's D gene call, TRBD2, goes unchecked for lack of DNA. There are 15 residues in the CDR3. Looked up from germline, CDR1 is SGHTA and CDR2 is FQGTGA. The CDR3 is CASSLTASGGGEQFF.

The V gene is TRBV3-1, the J gene TRBJ2-3. Germline V gives CDR1 LGHDT, CDR2 YNNKEL (reference sequence). There are 13 residues in the CDR3. The CDR3 is CASSSSSGDTQYF.